This passage covers 32 T cell receptor beta chains from one sample sequenced in a study of tumor and adjacent non-tumor tissue in lung cancer. TCRbeta libraries were built with three rounds of nested PCR, modified from ARM-PCR. TCRdb passed the multiplex PCR reads through MiXCR, listing each CDR3 protein once. The table records about 110,000 distinct CDR3 sequences, about 61% of them present only once. No cell sorting was done before RNA was extracted from the tissue. This non-tumor lung sample came from over 3 cm beyond the tumor edge. The sample consisted of distant non-tumor lung tissue. The receptors here all came from a man between 60 and 75 years old with non-small cell lung cancer.

The chain combines TRBV12-3 or TRBV12-4 with TRBJ2-1, with a weak D call TRBD1 (5 bases). Matching the DNA end better, TRBJ2-7 makes the J call doubtful. This CDR3 is built from 12 residues. CDR3 residues: CASTRGGAEQYF. The CDR3 nucleotides read TGTGCCAGCACAAGAGGTGGGGCCGAGCAGTACTTC.

About this clonotype: Its ends do not fully match the called genes, so a read error is possible. V gene TRBV29-1 combines with J gene TRBJ2-7; TRBD1 might be the D (6 bases). The CDR3 has 15 residues. CDR1 SQVTM and CDR2 ANQGSEA come from the germline V gene. CDR3 sequence reads: CSVAGGQGPSYEQHF. DNA of the CDR3: TGCAGCGTTGCCGGTGGTCAGGGGCCGAGCTACGAGCAGCACTTC.

On this clonotype itself: One end of the junction does not line up with germline, which may come from a read error. The rearrangement joins TRBV5-4 to TRBJ2-7; D is perhaps TRBD2 (6 bases). Germline V CDR1 and CDR2: SGHNT, YYREEE (reference sequence). The CDR3 is made up of 15 amino acids. The CDR3: CATSLTQEGPYEQYF. In nucleotides, the CDR3 is TGTGCCACCAGCTTGACACAGGAGGGCCCCTACGAGCAGTACTTC.

Many counts were recorded for this clonotype. A much larger clone sits a single nucleotide away, making a read error possible. The chain recombines TRBV12-3 or TRBV12-4 with TRBJ2-7; 8 positions match TRBD1. CDR3 length: 15 amino acids. The CDR3 coding sequence is TGTACCAGCAGCAACCTAGGACAGGGAGGATACGAGCAGTACTTC. Protein sequence: CTSSNLGQGGYEQYF.

This clonotype came up a few times. Just one base apart from a much larger clone, this may be a read error. The chain has TRBV7-9 and TRBJ1-1; weak D call: TRBD1 (5 bases). Per germline, CDR1 SEHNR and CDR2 FQNEAQ (reference sequence). The CDR3 extends over 13 amino acids. This chain's CDR3 is CTSSLRDPGKAFF. The DNA for the CDR3 is TGTACCAGCAGCTTAAGGGACCCGGGAAAAGCTTTCTTT.

This clonotype was seen more than once but under ten times. Being one base from a much bigger clone, this may be a read error. The CDR3 nucleotides read TGTGCCAGCAGTTTAGGGACATGTTCGGATACGCAGTATTTT. Its protein is CASSLGTCSDTQYF. V usage is TRBV12-3 or TRBV12-4 and J usage is TRBJ2-3, with a weak D call TRBD1 (5 bases). V gave up 1 base and J gave up 6 bases, with 11 bases separating them. This CDR3 has 14 residues.

As to this clonotype: This may arise from a read error, as a much more abundant clone is one base away. The J gene is TRBJ1-1, the V gene TRBV5-6, with D unresolved. The CDR3 is 13 residues long. CDR1 and CDR2 (germline): SGHDT, YYEEEE. Trimming shortened V by 10 bases and J by 8 bases, and 21 bases separated the two germline ends. The CDR3 here is CASRGGRMREAFF. The CDR3 nucleotides are TGTGCCTCCCGAGGAGGGCGCATGAGGGAAGCTTTCTTT. Using reference TRBV5-6 and TRBJ1-1 for the parts outside the CDR3, the full variable domain is DAGVTQSPTHLIKTRGQQVTLRCSPKSGHDTVSWYQQALGQGPQFIFQYYEEEERQRGNFPDRFSGHQFPNYSSELNVNALLLGDSALYLCASRGGRMREAFFGQGTRLTVV.

The J gene is TRBJ2-5, the V gene TRBV6-6, with TRBD2 matching 9 bases. V dropped 9 bases and J dropped 4; count of bases not matched to a gene: 18. CDR3 length equals 17 residues. In germline, CDR1 is MNHNY, CDR2 SVGAGI (reference sequence). The CDR3 region has the DNA TGTGCCAGAAGTCGAGGGGGGAGCGGGAGGTCCTTAGAGACCCAGTACTTC. Translating gives CARSRGGSGRSLETQYF.

To note about this clonotype: The junction departs from germline at one end; a sequencing error may be responsible. CDR3 coding DNA: TGTGCCAGCAGTACTAGCGGGAGTCACAGTGAGAAGTTCTTC. This codes for CASSTSGSHSEKFF. The chain uses TRBV6-6 and TRBJ2-1, with 11 bases matching TRBD2. This CDR3 has 14 residues. Germline V gene data show CDR1 as MNHNY and CDR2 as SVGAGI (reference sequence).

Concerning this clonotype: The junction departs from the called germline gene at one end, perhaps through a read error. The rearrangement uses TRBV29-1 and TRBJ2-5, with TRBD1 matching 7 bases. This CDR3 contains 14 residues. Germline V gene lookup returns CDR1 SQVTM and CDR2 ANQGSEA. CDR3 nucleotides: TGCAGCGATCCATCACAGGGGAACCAAGAGGCCCAGTACTTC. This gives the protein CSDPSQGNQEAQYF.

A word on this clonotype: A much larger clone sits a single nucleotide away, making a read error possible. This chain joins TRBV14 and TRBJ1-6; D is uncertain. V dropped 5 bases and J dropped 6 bases, with 8 bases sitting between them. The CDR3 runs 13 residues. Germline values: CDR1 SGHDN, CDR2 FVKESK. The CDR3, as DNA: TGTGCCAGCAGCACGTACGGTAATTCACCCCTCCACTTT. Translated: CASSTYGNSPLHF. Full variable domain (missing parts from reference TRBV14 and TRBJ1-6): EAGVTQFPSHSVIEKGQTVTLRCDPISGHDNLYWYRRVMGKEIKFLLHFVKESKQDESGMPNNRFLAERTGGTYSTLKVQPAELEDSGVYFCASSTYGNSPLHFGNGTRLTVT.

This clonotype has only one observation. The chain couples TRBV7-8 to TRBJ2-1; D is unclear. CDR3 length: 16 residues. Deletions cut 5 bases from V and 4 bases from J, with 18 bases between. CDR1 is SGHVS and CDR2 is FQNEAQ in the germline V gene. The CDR3 sequence: CASSDSASGSYNEQFF. The CDR3 region has the DNA TGTGCCAGCAGCGACTCGGCCTCGGGCTCTTACAATGAGCAGTTCTTC.

Note on this clonotype: This may arise from a read error, as a much more abundant clone is one base away. The gene calls are TRBV20-1 and TRBJ2-3; 7 bases fit TRBD2. The CDR3 has 14 residues. CDR1 DFQATT and CDR2 SNEGSKA come from the germline V gene (reference sequence). The DNA of the CDR3 is TGCAGTGCTTTACTAGCGTCTAGCACAAATACGCAGTATTTT. Residues: CSALLASSTNTQYF.

This clonotype was picked up many times. V and J are TRBV5-4 and TRBJ1-2; maybe TRBD1 (5 bases). V was clipped by 4 bases and J by 5 bases, with 18 bases between them. This CDR3 has 15 amino acids. Germline values: CDR1 SGHNT, CDR2 YYREEE (reference sequence). This CDR3 is CASSDEMAGRYGYTF. As DNA, the CDR3 is TGTGCCAGCAGCGATGAGATGGCGGGGCGTTATGGCTACACCTTC. Based on the CDR3 plus reference TRBV5-4 and TRBJ1-2, the full variable domain is ETGVTQSPTHLIKTRGQQVTLRCSSQSGHNTVSWYQQALGQGPQFIFQYYREEENGRGNFPPRFSGLQFPNYSSELNVNALELDDSALYLCASSDEMAGRYGYTFGSGTRLTVV.

There are many counts of this clonotype. The chain links TRBV6-2 or TRBV6-3 to TRBJ2-3; tentatively, D is TRBD2 (5 bases). The germline CDR1 and CDR2 sequences are MNHEY and SVGEGT. Trimming left V 6 bases short and J 1 base short, with 14 bases between. This CDR3 region has 15 residues. The CDR3 sequence: CASRYTSFGTDTQYF. CDR3 nucleotide sequence: TGTGCCAGCAGGTATACTAGTTTTGGCACAGATACGCAGTATTTT.

With regard to this clonotype: No conserved phenylalanine or tryptophan is present at the end of the CDR3, so a read error is the likely explanation. The chain recombines TRBV4-1 with TRBJ2-7; perhaps TRBD2 as D (6 bases). Germline CDR1 and CDR2: MGHRA and YSYEKL. Trimming cost V 9 bases and J 7 bases, with 25 bases left between them. There are 15 residues in the CDR3. This CDR3 reads CASSKEPAGNYEQYL. As DNA, the CDR3 is TGCGCCAGTAGCAAAGAACCGGCGGGAAACTATGAGCAGTACCTC.

The rearrangement links TRBV11-3 to TRBJ2-3; D remains unclear. Germline CDR1 is SGHNT and CDR2 is YENEEA. The CDR3 spans 14 residues. V was shortened by 1 base and J by 7 bases, with 12 bases between the two germline ends. The CDR3 nucleotides are TGTGCCAGCAGCTTAGGGCCGGCGGCACATACGCAGTATTTT. Protein sequence: CASSLGPAAHTQYF.

This chain joins TRBV12-3 or TRBV12-4 and TRBJ1-2; D uncertain. V lost 6 bases and J lost 2, with 13 bases in between. The CDR3 has 14 residues. For the CDR3, the DNA is TGTGCCAGCAGACCCCAATCAGGAAACTATGGCTACACCTTC. Translation: CASRPQSGNYGYTF.

On this clonotype itself: Relative to the germline gene, one junction end is altered; a read error may explain this. This rearrangement joins TRBV6-6 to TRBJ1-2; 9 bases match TRBD1. The CDR3 loop spans 13 amino acids. CDR1 is MNHNY and CDR2 is SVGAGI in the germline V gene (reference sequence). The CDR3 DNA is TGTGCCAGCAGACAGGGGGCCGGCTATGGCCACACCTTC. It yields the protein CASRQGAGYGHTF.

Comments on this clonotype: This clone may be a read error of a much larger clone one base away. The rearrangement joins TRBV20-1 to TRBJ1-1; D is unresolved. The CDR3 totals 13 residues. Germline CDR1 is DFQATT and CDR2 is SNEGSKA (reference sequence). Trimming cost V 3 bases and J 4 bases, with 12 bases left between them. CDR3 DNA: TGCAGTGCTAGCCGGGCGGAGAGCACTGAAGCTTTCTTT. Translating gives CSASRAESTEAFF.

The genes are TRBV12-3 or TRBV12-4 and TRBJ1-2; tentative D call: TRBD1 (6 bases). The CDR3 has 13 amino acids. The V and J ends lost 8 bases and 8 bases respectively, with 18 bases between them. The CDR3 region is CASVPDGGPGYTF. The CDR3, as DNA: TGTGCCAGCGTCCCGGATGGGGGCCCAGGCTACACCTTC.

This clonotype was detected only once. Being one base from a much bigger clone, this may be a read error. The chain couples TRBV6-1 to TRBJ1-3; TRBD1 matches at 7 bases. The germline gives CDR1 MNHNS, CDR2 SASEGT. The CDR3 has 14 amino acids. The chain's CDR3 is CATKQGNSGNSIYF. CDR3 DNA sequence: TGTGCCACCAAACAGGGGAACTCTGGAAACAGCATATATTTT.

This clonotype was detected ten times or more. V gene TRBV7-2 combines with J gene TRBJ2-1; the match to TRBD2 covers 7 bases. Per the germline V gene, CDR1 is SGHTA and CDR2 is FQGNSA. This CDR3 spans 16 amino acids. With V trimmed by 2 bases and J by 8 bases, 12 bases remained unmatched. The CDR3 protein is CASSLQIGGGRDEQFF. In nucleotides, the CDR3 is TGTGCCAGCAGCTTACAAATAGGCGGAGGGAGGGATGAGCAGTTCTTC.

As regards this clonotype: An end of the junction does not agree with germline; a read error may underlie this. The chain links TRBV12-3 or TRBV12-4 to TRBJ2-3, with a possible D match to TRBD1 (7 bases). The CDR3 contains 16 residues. The CDR3 spells CASHDSGGPPTDMQYF. In DNA form, the CDR3 reads TGTGCCAGCCACGATTCAGGGGGGCCCCCCACAGATATGCAGTATTTT.

Regarding this clonotype: Mismatch with germline at one junction end may stem from a read error. The chain has TRBV12-3 or TRBV12-4 and TRBJ1-3; weak D call: TRBD1 (5 bases). This CDR3 is built from 14 residues. In nucleotides, the CDR3 is TGTGCCAGCAGGTATGGGACGGCTGGAAACACCATGTACTTT. Translation: CASRYGTAGNTMYF.

Remarks on this clonotype: A much larger clone sits a single nucleotide away, making a read error possible. The V gene is TRBV28, the J gene TRBJ2-1; D assignment may be TRBD1 or TRBD2 (5 bases each). The CDR3 runs 16 residues. In germline, CDR1 is MDHEN, CDR2 SYDVKM. As DNA, the CDR3 is TGTGCCAGCAGGGAAGCATGGGACGGAGAGTTGAATGATCAGTTCTTC. Its protein product is CASREAWDGELNDQFF.

This clonotype has only one observation. A much bigger clone sits one base away, suggesting this may be a read error. The chain has TRBV5-1 and TRBJ2-1; the D is unclear. Looked up from germline, CDR1 is SGHRS and CDR2 is YFSETQ. This CDR3 comprises 16 residues. The CDR3 region is CVSSLVETTTYDEQFF. Written as DNA, the CDR3 is TGCGTCAGCAGCTTGGTAGAGACCACCACCTACGATGAGCAGTTCTTC.

The chain has TRBV4-1 and TRBJ2-5, with D perhaps TRBD2 (6 bases). CDR1 is MGHRA, CDR2 YSYEKL, per germline. V lost 2 bases and J lost 5, with 12 bases in between. The CDR3 is 14 amino acids. CDR3: CASSQQGGRETQYF. The CDR3 DNA reads as TGCGCCAGCAGCCAACAGGGAGGTCGGGAGACCCAGTACTTC.

Points on this clonotype: A read error is possible here, since a much larger clone lies one base away. This is likely a read error, given that the CDR3 carries no conserved phenylalanine or tryptophan at its end. The V and J genes are TRBV11-2 and TRBJ2-5; the match to TRBD1 covers 8 bases. Germline V lookup: CDR1 SGHAT, CDR2 FQNNGV. J was trimmed by 2 bases and V by 2 bases; bases with no gene match: 10. CDR3 size: 17 residues. CDR3 loop: CASSLTGTGFSQETQYL. CDR3 nucleotide sequence: TGTGCCAGCAGCTTAACCGGGACAGGCTTCTCGCAAGAGACCCAGTACTTA.

CDR3 residues: CANKEGTSTDTQYF. The CDR3 region has the DNA TGTGCTAACAAGGAGGGGACGAGCACAGATACGCAGTATTTT. J is TRBJ2-3 and V is TRBV4-2; TRBD2 is a possible D gene (6 bases). CDR3 length: 14 amino acids. CDR1 is LGHNA, CDR2 YNFKEQ, per germline.

This sequence joins TRBV20-1 and TRBJ2-7; 12 bases map to TRBD1. The germline V gene encodes CDR1 DFQATT and CDR2 SNEGSKA (reference sequence). The CDR3 sequence is 14 residues long. Trimming removed 5 bases from V and 7 bases from J; junction bases left unmatched: 9. The CDR3 spells CSAEEGTGGEEQYF. The DNA of the CDR3 is TGCAGTGCTGAAGAGGGGACAGGGGGCGAGGAGCAGTACTTC.

This clonotype was seen ten or more times. The V call is TRBV6-1, the J call TRBJ1-5, with 7 bases identical to TRBD1. From germline, CDR1 is MNHNS and CDR2 SASEGT. CDR3 length: 13 residues. Germline trimming cut 5 bases from V and 6 bases from J; bases unmatched to any gene: 4. Here the CDR3 reads CASSQGGTQPQHF. The CDR3 DNA is TGTGCCAGCAGTCAGGGGGGGACTCAGCCCCAGCATTTT.